One T cell receptor (beta chain) is described in this entry. After removal of 4 bases from V and 7 bases from J, the junction contained 12 bases not matched to a gene. This CDR3 has 16 residues. CDR1 and CDR2 from the germline V gene are SGDLS and YYNGEE. The sample belongs to a study of T cells after posttransplantation cyclophosphamide. Clones were read by immunoSEQ multiplex PCR, and TCRdb kept only the in-frame ones, dropping some. Of over 15,000 clones listed, less than 90% are singletons. This TCR was recovered from a young man in good health and a related stem cell transplant donor. The sequenced material came from memory CD4+ T cells sorted from blood. This rearrangement joins TRBV9 to TRBJ2-2, with 8 nucleotides matching TRBD1. The CDR3 loop is CASSPQPGGKGGELFF. The CDR3, as DNA: TGTGCCAGCAGCCCCCAGCCAGGGGGCAAGGGCGGGGAGCTGTTTTTT.